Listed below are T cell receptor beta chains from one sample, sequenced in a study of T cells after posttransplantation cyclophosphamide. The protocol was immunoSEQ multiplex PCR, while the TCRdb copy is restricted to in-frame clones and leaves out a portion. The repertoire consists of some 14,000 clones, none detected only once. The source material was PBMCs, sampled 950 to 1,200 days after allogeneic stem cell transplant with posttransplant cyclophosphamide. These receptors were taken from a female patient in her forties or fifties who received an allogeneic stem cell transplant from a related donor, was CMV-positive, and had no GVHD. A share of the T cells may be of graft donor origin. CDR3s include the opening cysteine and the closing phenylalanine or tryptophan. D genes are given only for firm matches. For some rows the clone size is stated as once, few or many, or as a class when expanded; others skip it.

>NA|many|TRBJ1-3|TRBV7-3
TGTGCCAGCAGCCCAAACCGGGGAAACACCATATATTTT
CASSPNRGNTIYF
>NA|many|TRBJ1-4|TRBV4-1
TGCGCCAGCAGCCAAGATTCGGGTAATGAAAAACTGTTTTTT
CASSQDSGNEKLFF
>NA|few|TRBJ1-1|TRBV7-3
TGTGCCAGCAGCACTAGTGGTTTGAACACTGAAGCTTTCTTT
CASSTSGLNTEAFF
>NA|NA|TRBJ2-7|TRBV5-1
TGCGCCAGCAGCTTGGAGAGGAGGGAGCAGTACTTC
CASSLERREQYF
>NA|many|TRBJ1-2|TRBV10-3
TGTGCCATCAGCTACAGGGACTATGGCTACACCTTC
CAISYRDYGYTF
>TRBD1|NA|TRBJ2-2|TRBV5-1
TGCGCCAGCAGCCGAATGCCTACAGGGGGTAACACCGGGGAGCTGTTTTTT
CASSRMPTGGNTGELFF
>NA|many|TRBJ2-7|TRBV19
TGTGCCAGTAGTATTGCGGCAGGGAATGAGTACGAGCAGTACTTC
CASSIAAGNEYEQYF
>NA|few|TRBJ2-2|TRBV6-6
TGTGCCAGCAGTTACTCGAAATTTAGCGGGGAGCTGTTTTTT
CASSYSKFSGELFF
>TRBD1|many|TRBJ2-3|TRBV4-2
TGTGCCAGCAGCCCTCGGACAGGGGGCAAAGATACGCAGTATTTT
CASSPRTGGKDTQYF
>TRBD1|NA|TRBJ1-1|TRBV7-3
TGTGCCAGCAGCTTGGCAGGGGGCGGAACTGAAGCTTTCTTT
CASSLAGGGTEAFF
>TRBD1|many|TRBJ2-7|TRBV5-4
TGTGCCAGCAGCTTTAGGGGGCTAGAATCCTACGAGCAGTACTTC
CASSFRGLESYEQYF
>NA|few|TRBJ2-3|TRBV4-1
TGCGCCAGCAGCCAAGATCCTTATCCAGGGGCGGCAGATACGCAGTATTTT
CASSQDPYPGAADTQYF
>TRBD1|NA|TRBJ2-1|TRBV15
TGTGCCACCAGCACCCCGCCAGGGACAGGTAATTTCTTC
CATSTPPGTGNFF
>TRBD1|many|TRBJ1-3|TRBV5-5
TGTGCCAGCAGCACCCCGACAGGGCCTGGAAACACCATATATTTT
CASSTPTGPGNTIYF
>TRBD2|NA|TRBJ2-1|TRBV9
TGTGCCAGCAGCGTAGGGACTAGCGGGGGAGATGAGCAGTTCTTC
CASSVGTSGGDEQFF
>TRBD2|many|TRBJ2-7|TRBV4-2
TGTGCCAGCAGCCAACTAGCGGGGGGGCAAAGCGAGCAGTACTTC
CASSQLAGGQSEQYF
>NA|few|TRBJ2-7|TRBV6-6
TGTGCCAGCAGTTACTTTACGGAGAGCTCCTACGAGCAGTACTTC
CASSYFTESSYEQYF
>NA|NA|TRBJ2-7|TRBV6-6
TGTGCCAGCAGTTACTCTGGCGGAGATACCTACGAGCAGTACTTC
CASSYSGGDTYEQYF
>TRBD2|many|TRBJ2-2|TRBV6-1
TGTGCCAGCATAGGTCGGGGGGGCCCCGGGGAGCTGTTTTTT
CASIGRGGPGELFF
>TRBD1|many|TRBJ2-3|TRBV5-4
TGTGCCAGCAGCGATGGACAGGGGGCTACCACAGATACGCAGTATTTT
CASSDGQGATTDTQYF
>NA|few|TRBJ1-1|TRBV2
TGTGCCAGCAGTGACCCGAGGGAAGCTTTCTTT
CASSDPREAFF
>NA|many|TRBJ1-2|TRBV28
TGTGCCAGCAGCAGCGGACGGAACTATGGCTACACCTTC
CASSSGRNYGYTF
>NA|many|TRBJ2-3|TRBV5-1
TGCGCCAGCAGCTTGGCGTGGGGCGCAGATACGCAGTATTTT
CASSLAWGADTQYF
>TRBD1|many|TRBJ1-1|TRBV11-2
TGTGCCAGCAGTTGGGACAGGGTTTCCCCTGAAGCTTTCTTT
CASSWDRVSPEAFF
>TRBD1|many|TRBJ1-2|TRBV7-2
TGTGCCAGCAGCCAAGTAGGGGGCGATAACTATGGCTACACCTTC
CASSQVGGDNYGYTF
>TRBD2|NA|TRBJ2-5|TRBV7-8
TGTGCCAGCAGCTACAGGACTAGCGGCCTTGAGACCCAGTACTTC
CASSYRTSGLETQYF
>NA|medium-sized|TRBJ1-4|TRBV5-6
TGTGCCAGCAGCGGTGGACAGCGAACTGCTAATGAAAAACTGTTTTTT
CASSGGQRTANEKLFF
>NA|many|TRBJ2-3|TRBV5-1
TGCGCCAGCAGTCGGACTTCTCGAGATACGCAGTATTTT
CASSRTSRDTQYF
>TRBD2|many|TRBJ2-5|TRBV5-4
TGTGCCAGCAGCTTGGCGGGAGGACAAGAGACCCAGTACTTC
CASSLAGGQETQYF
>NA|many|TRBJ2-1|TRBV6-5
TGTGCCAGCAGTAACCGGGTCAACGAGTTCTTC
CASSNRVNEFF
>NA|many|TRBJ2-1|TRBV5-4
TGTGCCAGCAGCTCCACGGGCGGGGGCTCCTCCTACAATGAGCAGTTCTTC
CASSSTGGGSSYNEQFF
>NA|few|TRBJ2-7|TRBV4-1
TGCGCCAGCAGCCAAGATGGGGACATTACTTCCTACGAGCAGTACTTC
CASSQDGDITSYEQYF
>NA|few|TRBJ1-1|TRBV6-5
TGTGCCAGCAGTTACTCGAAGCAGGTGAACACTGAAGCTTTCTTT
CASSYSKQVNTEAFF
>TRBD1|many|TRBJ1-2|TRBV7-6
TGTGCCAGCAGCTCGTGGATGACCTTAGAGACAGGGGATAACTATGGCTACACCTTC
CASSSWMTLETGDNYGYTF